Listed below are T cell receptor beta chains from one sample, sequenced in a study of type 1 regulatory T cells. Their cognate antigens are unknown. MiXCR, applied by TCRdb to the reads, yields one record per CDR3 protein. The repertoire holds approximately 42,000 distinct CDR3 sequences, with over 9% as singletons. Source material: cultured non-Tr1 T cells, either the whole culture or a sorted T cell fraction (not recorded which). These receptors were obtained from a human donor in good health. CDR3s include the opening cysteine and the closing phenylalanine or tryptophan. Part of the rows lack a size; the others show once, few, many or a class for expanded clones.

TRBV4-3	few	TRBJ2-1	CASSRRTSGRLVPYNEQFF
TRBV2	many	TRBJ2-5	CASSETEATQYF
TRBV20-1	many	TRBJ1-1	CSARGSNTEAFF
TRBV5-1	many	TRBJ2-1	CASSPLAGVVNEQFF
TRBV2	-	TRBJ2-7	CASSEFGGLYEQYF
TRBV7-2	many	TRBJ2-5	CASSLAPSQETQYF
TRBV2	-	TRBJ1-5	CASSGGPQPQHF
TRBV25-1	few	TRBJ2-1	CASRPGQGFNEQFF
TRBV5-4	-	TRBJ2-3	CASSSRGGRGDTQYF
TRBV20-1	many	TRBJ2-5	CSARQMRETQYF
TRBV30	many	TRBJ2-2	CAWRKGSNTGELFF
TRBV4-2	-	TRBJ2-7	CASSQSSGQGNPYEQYF
TRBV5-1	many	TRBJ2-3	CASSGGLFSTDTQYF
TRBV20-1	-	TRBJ2-4	CSATRGLAKNIQYF
TRBV6-5	many	TRBJ1-6	CAIRGSPLHF
TRBV7-9	many	TRBJ2-3	CASSSTGTASTDTQYF
TRBV27	-	TRBJ2-1	CASSPHSGRVDEQFF
TRBV19	-	TRBJ2-6	CASNDRAGANVLTF
TRBV20-1	-	TRBJ2-3	CSARDGKGSTDTQYF
TRBV5-1	-	TRBJ2-5	CASSSMASGGSETRYF
TRBV5-5	many	TRBJ2-2	CASSASGAGELFF
TRBV5-5	many	TRBJ2-3	CASSPTGLAGDTQYF